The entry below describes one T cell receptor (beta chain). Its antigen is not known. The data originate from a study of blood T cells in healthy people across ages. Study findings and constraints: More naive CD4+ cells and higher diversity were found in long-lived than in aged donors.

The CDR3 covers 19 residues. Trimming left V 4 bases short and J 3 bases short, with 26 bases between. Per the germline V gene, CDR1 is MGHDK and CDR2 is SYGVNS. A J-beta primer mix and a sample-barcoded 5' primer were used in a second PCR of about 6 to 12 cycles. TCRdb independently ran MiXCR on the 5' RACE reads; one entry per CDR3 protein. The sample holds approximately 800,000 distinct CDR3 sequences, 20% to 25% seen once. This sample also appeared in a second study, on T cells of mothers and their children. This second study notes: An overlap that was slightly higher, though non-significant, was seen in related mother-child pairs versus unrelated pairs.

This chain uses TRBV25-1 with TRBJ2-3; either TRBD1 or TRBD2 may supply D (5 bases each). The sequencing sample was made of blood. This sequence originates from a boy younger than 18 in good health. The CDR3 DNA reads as TGTGCCAGCAGTGCTGACCCGGGAAACCGGGGCAGAAGAACAGATACGCAGTATTTT. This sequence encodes CASSADPGNRGRRTDTQYF. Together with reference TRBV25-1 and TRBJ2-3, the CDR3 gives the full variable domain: EADIYQTPRYLVIGTGKKITLECSQTMGHDKMYWYQQDPGMELHLIHYSYGVNSTEKGDLSSESTVSRIRTEHFPLTLESARPSHTSQYLCASSADPGNRGRRTDTQYFGPGTRLTVL.